This note documents a single T cell receptor (beta chain) sequence. The antigen remains undetermined. This entry belongs to a study of OX40 agonist ivuxolimab in advanced cancers. Study at large: Ivuxolimab is a fully human IgG2 antibody that activates OX40 (CD134). A partial response was reached by three patients: one with hepatocellular carcinoma and two with cutaneous melanoma. Study-level findings and limits: Determination of antigen specificity was not performed for the expanded peripheral T cells. Dose levels from 0.1 to 3.0 mg/kg saw CD4+ and CD8+ blood T cells expand clonally by week 6.

Libraries were prepared by immunoSEQ multiplex PCR; TCRdb keeps only in-frame clonotypes and omits some of them. The table includes some 57,000 clones, 75% to 90% detected once. The sample here was CD4+ or CD8+ T cells sorted from blood, taken in a trial of the OX40 agonist ivuxolimab. The clonotype was recovered from an adult with an advanced solid tumor such as melanoma, head and neck, liver or kidney cancer.

The CDR3 DNA reads as TGTGCCAGTAGTATTCGTGGACAGGGGCTAAGCTACACCTTC. Translated, it gives CASSIRGQGLSYTF. This chain uses TRBV19 with TRBJ1-2; 9 nucleotides line up with TRBD1. Trimming took 3 bases from V and 9 from J; bases not matched to a gene: 8. CDR1 and CDR2 (germline): LNHDA, SQIVND (reference sequence). The CDR3 has 14 amino acids.